This T cell receptor (beta chain) was recorded in a study of T cells in localized non-small cell lung cancer. Assay used: immunoSEQ multiplex PCR; TCRdb lists only in-frame clones, some missing. The table has around 31,000 clones, 90% to 95% seen once; the top ten hold around 0.66%. The CDR3 has 12 amino acids. Deletions cut 5 bases from V and 8 bases from J, with 7 bases between. Germline V gene data show CDR1 as MNHEY and CDR2 as SVGAGI. General study findings and limits: Overall survival was longer when the density of T cells in the blood was higher.

As for this clone: Its antigen remains unknown.

The TCR originated in a woman aged 35 to 70 with stage I lung adenocarcinoma. The sample here was peripheral blood, taken before any cancer treatment. The chain joins TRBV6-5 to TRBJ1-6; D remains unclear. The CDR3 reads CASSEGYSPLHF. In DNA form, the CDR3 reads TGTGCCAGCAGTGAAGGTTATTCACCCCTCCACTTT.